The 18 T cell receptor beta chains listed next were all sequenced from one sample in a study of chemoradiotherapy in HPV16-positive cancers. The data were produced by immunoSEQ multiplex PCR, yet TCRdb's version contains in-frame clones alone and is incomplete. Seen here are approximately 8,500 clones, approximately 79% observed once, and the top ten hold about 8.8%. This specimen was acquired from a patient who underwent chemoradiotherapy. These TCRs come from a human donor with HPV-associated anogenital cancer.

The CDR3, as DNA: TGTGCCAGCAGCCTCGACAGCGTTGCAACTAATGAAAAACTGTTTTTT. This translates into CASSLDSVATNEKLFF. The chain is built from TRBV9 and TRBJ1-4, with D tentatively TRBD1 (5 bases). The V and J ends lost 4 bases and 0 bases respectively, with 13 bases between them. Germline V gene sequence: CDR1 SGDLS, CDR2 YYNGEE. This CDR3 region has 16 residues.

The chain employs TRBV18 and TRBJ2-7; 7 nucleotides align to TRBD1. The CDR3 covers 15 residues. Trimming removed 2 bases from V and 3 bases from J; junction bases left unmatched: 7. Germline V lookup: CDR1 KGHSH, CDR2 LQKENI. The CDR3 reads CASSPIRDSYYEQYF. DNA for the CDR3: TGTGCCAGCTCACCAATCCGGGACAGTTACTACGAGCAGTACTTC.

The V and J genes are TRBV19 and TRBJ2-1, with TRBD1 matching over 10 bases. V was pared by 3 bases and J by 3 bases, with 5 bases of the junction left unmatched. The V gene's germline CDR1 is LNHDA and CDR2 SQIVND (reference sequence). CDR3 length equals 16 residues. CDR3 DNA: TGTGCCAGTAGTATCCGACAGGGGGCGGTCTACAATGAGCAGTTCTTC. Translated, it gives CASSIRQGAVYNEQFF. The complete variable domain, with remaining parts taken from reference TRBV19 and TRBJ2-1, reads DGGITQSPKYLFRKEGQNVTLSCEQNLNHDAMYWYRQDPGQGLRLIYYSQIVNDFQKGDIAEGYSVSREKKESFPLTVTSAQKNPTAFYLCASSIRQGAVYNEQFFGPGTRLTVL.

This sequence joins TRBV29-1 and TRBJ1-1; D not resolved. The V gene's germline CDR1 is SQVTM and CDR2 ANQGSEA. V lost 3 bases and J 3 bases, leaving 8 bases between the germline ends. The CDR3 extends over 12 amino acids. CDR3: CSVDVAYTEAFF. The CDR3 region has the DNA TGCAGCGTTGATGTTGCTTACACTGAAGCTTTCTTT.

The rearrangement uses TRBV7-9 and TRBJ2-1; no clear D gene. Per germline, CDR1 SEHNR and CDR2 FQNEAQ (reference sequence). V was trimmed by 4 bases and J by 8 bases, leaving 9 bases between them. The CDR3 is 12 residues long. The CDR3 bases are TGTGCCAGCAGCTCCATAGTGGATGAGCAGTTCTTC. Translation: CASSSIVDEQFF.

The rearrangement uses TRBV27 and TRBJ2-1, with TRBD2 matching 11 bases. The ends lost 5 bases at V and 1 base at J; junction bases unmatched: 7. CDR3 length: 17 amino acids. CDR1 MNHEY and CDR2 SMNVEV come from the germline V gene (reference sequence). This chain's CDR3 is CASSVRLAGSSYNEQFF. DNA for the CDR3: TGTGCCAGCAGTGTCCGACTAGCGGGATCTTCCTACAATGAGCAGTTCTTC.

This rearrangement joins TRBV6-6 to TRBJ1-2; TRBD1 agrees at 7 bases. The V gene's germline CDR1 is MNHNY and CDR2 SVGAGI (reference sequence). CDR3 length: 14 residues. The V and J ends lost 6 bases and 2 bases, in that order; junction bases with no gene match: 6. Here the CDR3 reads CASSSGTANYGYTF. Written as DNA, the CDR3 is TGTGCCAGCAGCAGCGGGACAGCAAACTATGGCTACACCTTC.

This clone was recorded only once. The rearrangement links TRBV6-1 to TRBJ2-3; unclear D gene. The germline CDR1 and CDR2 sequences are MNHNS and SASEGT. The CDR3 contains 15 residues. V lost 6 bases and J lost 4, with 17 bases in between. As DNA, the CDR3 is TGTGCCAGCAGGTTACAGCCTGCTTCGGCAGATACGCAGTATTTT. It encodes CASRLQPASADTQYF.

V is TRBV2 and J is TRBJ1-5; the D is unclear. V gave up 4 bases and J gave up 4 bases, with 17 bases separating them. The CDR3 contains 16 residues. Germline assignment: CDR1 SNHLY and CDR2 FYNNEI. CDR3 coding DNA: TGTGCCAGCAGTGCCAGGCGAAAGGCCCCAAATCAGCCCCAGCATTTT. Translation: CASSARRKAPNQPQHF.

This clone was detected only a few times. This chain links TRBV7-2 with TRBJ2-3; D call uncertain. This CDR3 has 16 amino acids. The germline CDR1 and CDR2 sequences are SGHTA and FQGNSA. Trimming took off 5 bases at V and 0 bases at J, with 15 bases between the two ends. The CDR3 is CASSRLGATSTDTQYF. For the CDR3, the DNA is TGTGCCAGCAGCCGATTAGGAGCGACTAGCACAGATACGCAGTATTTT.

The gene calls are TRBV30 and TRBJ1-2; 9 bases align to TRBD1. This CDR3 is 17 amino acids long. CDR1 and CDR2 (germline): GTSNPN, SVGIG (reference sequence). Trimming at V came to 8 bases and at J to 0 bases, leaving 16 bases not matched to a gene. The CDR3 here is CAGTDWTQGATNYGYTF. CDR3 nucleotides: TGTGCCGGGACGGATTGGACACAGGGGGCCACTAACTATGGCTACACCTTC. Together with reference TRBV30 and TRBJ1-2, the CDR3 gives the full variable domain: SQTIHQWPATLVQPVGSPLSLECTVEGTSNPNLYWYRQAAGRGLQLLFYSVGIGQISSEVPQNLSASRPQDRQFILSSKKLLLSDSGFYLCAGTDWTQGATNYGYTFGSGTRLTVV.

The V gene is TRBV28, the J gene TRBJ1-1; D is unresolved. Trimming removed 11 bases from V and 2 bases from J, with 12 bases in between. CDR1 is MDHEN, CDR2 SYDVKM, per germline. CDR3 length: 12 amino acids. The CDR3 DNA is TGTGCCGTCAAGGAGACTAACACTGAAGCTTTCTTT. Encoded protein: CAVKETNTEAFF.

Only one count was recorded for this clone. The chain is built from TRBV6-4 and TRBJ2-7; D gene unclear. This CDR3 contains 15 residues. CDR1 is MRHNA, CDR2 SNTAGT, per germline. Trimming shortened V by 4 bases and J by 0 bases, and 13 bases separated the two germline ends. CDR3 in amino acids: CASSALGGSSYEQYF. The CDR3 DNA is TGTGCCAGCAGTGCCTTAGGCGGAAGCTCCTACGAGCAGTACTTC.

The CDR3 DNA reads TGTGCCAGCAGCAAGACAGGGGACGACAATGAGCAGTTCTTC. Its translation: CASSKTGDDNEQFF. V is TRBV5-4 and J is TRBJ2-1; 8 bases match TRBD1. The CDR3 runs to 14 residues. V trimming: 4 bases; J trimming: 5 bases; junction bases outside the gene matches: 5. CDR1 SGHNT and CDR2 YYREEE come from the germline V gene (reference sequence).

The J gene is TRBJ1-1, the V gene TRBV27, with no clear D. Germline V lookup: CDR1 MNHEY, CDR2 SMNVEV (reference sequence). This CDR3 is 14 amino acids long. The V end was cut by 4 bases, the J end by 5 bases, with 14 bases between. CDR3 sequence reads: CASSWTDLWTEAFF. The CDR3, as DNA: TGTGCCAGCAGTTGGACGGACCTGTGGACTGAAGCTTTCTTT.

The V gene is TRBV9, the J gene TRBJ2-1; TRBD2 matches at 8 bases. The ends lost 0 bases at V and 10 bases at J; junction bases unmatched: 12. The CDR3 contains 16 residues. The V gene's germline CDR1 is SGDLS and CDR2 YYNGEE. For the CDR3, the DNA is TGTGCCAGCAGCGTAGAACCGGGAGGGCCTAGTCGGGAGCAGTTCTTC. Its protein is CASSVEPGGPSREQFF.

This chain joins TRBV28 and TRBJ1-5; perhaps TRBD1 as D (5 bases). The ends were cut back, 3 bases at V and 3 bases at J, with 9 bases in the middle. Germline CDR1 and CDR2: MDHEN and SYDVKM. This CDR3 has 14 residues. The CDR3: CASSLVGHNQPQHF. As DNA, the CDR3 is TGTGCCAGCAGTTTGGTCGGACACAATCAGCCCCAGCATTTT. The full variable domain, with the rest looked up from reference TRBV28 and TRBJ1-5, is DVKVTQSSRYLVKRTGEKVFLECVQDMDHENMFWYRQDPGLGLRLIYFSYDVKMKEKGDIPEGYSVSREKKERFSLILESASTNQTSMYLCASSLVGHNQPQHFGDGTRLSIL.

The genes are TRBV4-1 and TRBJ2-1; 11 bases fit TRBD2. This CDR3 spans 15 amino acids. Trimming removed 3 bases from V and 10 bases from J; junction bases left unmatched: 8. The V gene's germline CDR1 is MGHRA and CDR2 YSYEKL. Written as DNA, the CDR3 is TGCGCCAGCAGCCAGGCACCTAGCGGGAGGTTCGAGCAGTTCTTC. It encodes CASSQAPSGRFEQFF.